The T cell receptor beta chain described here comes from a study of blood T cells in healthy people across ages. Study outcomes and limitations: Naive T cell percentage by flow cytometry tracked strongly with beta diversity. Per-million-T-cell TCR beta diversity fell roughly linearly with age.

A second 7 to 11 cycle PCR used barcoded and J-beta primers. TCRdb itself ran the 5' RACE reads through MiXCR, one entry per CDR3 protein. The sample includes 1.5 million to 2 million distinct CDR3 sequences, less than 50% of them seen just once. The germline CDR1 and CDR2 sequences are SGDLS and YYNGEE. With 0 bases removed from V and 1 base from J, the gap between germline ends came to 5 bases. The CDR3 runs to 14 residues. This clonotype was counted a few times. Its antigen is unknown. The sample providers were healthy Caucasian people from Russia, aged roughly 6 to 95. The sample was blood. The chain uses TRBV9 and TRBJ1-5; D is unclear. The TCR comes from a woman aged 35 to 49 in good health. The CDR3 sequence: CASSVEGSNQPQHF. The CDR3 coding sequence is TGTGCCAGCAGCGTAGAGGGAAGCAATCAGCCCCAGCATTTT. The whole variable domain, remainder taken from reference TRBV9 and TRBJ1-5, is DSGVTQTPKHLITATGQRVTLRCSPRSGDLSVYWYQQSLDQGLQFLIQYYNGEERAKGNILERFSAQQFPDLHSELNLSSLELGDSALYFCASSVEGSNQPQHFGDGTRLSIL.